The following is a T cell receptor (beta chain) sequence with its context. The antigen is unknown. The CDR3 consists of 12 residues. These data are taken from a study of T cell responses to AZD1222 COVID-19 vaccine. General study points: Breadth and depth of Spike-specific TCRs rose after two AZD1222 doses.

This table comes from immunoSEQ multiplex PCR, and its TCRdb copy is limited to in-frame clones, with some not included. The data contain fewer than 100,000 clones, roughly 90% of them singletons. This TCR came from an adult in good health. This sequence joins TRBV21-1 and TRBJ2-7; TRBD2 reflects the table's D call only, with no check against the DNA. TRBV21-1 is noted as a pseudogene. The material was peripheral blood, obtained on day 0 of AZD1222 vaccination. The CDR3 DNA is TGTGCGCGGCGACTAGCCAATTACGAGCAGTACTTC. It encodes CARRLANYEQYF.